The 21 T cell receptor beta chains presented below share a single source sample, sequenced in a study of T cells after somatic rescue of genetic block. Only in-frame clones appear in the TCRdb table, and some are missing; sequencing was by immunoSEQ multiplex PCR. Found here are roughly 65,000 clones, around 93% of them singletons; the top ten hold roughly 3%. Sequencing input: peripheral blood mononuclear cells (PBMCs). These receptors were collected from a man aged 40-50 years.

This clone was observed once. The rearrangement joins TRBV7-9 to TRBJ2-7; D is unresolved. The germline V gene encodes CDR1 SEHNR and CDR2 FQNEAQ (reference sequence). The length of the CDR3 is 12 residues. The germline V and J ends were trimmed by 3 bases and 4 bases, with 7 bases remaining between them. CDR3 region: CASSFTSYEQYF. The CDR3 DNA reads as TGTGCCAGCAGCTTCACTTCGTACGAGCAGTACTTC.

CDR3 nucleotides: TGTGCCAGCAGCCTACCACAGGGGAACACTGAAGCTTTCTTT. Amino acid sequence: CASSLPQGNTEAFF. The J gene is TRBJ1-1, the V gene TRBV7-9; possible D gene TRBD1, 6 bases. Trimming took off 5 bases at V and 1 base at J, with 11 bases between the two ends. The CDR3 contains 14 residues. CDR1 and CDR2 from the germline V gene are SEHNR and FQNEAQ (reference sequence).

Only one count was recorded for this clone. The chain has TRBV7-8 and TRBJ2-7; 11 bases align to TRBD2. In germline, CDR1 is SGHVS, CDR2 FQNEAQ. The CDR3 has 14 residues. V lost 8 bases and J lost 5; bases outside the gene matches: 8. The DNA for the CDR3 is TGTGCCAGCGGTTCTAGCGGGAGGAACCACGAGCAGTACTTC. It encodes CASGSSGRNHEQYF.

This chain joins TRBV29-1 and TRBJ2-2, with 8 bases matching TRBD2. Germline CDR1 and CDR2: SQVTM and ANQGSEA. CDR3 length equals 14 residues. Unmatched junction bases numbered 3, after V lost 3 bases and J lost 3 bases. The CDR3 coding sequence is TGCAGCGTTGACGGGGGGGCTGACACCGGGGAGCTGTTTTTT. This translates into CSVDGGADTGELFF.

The genes are TRBV19 and TRBJ2-6, with D uncertain. Looked up from germline, CDR1 is LNHDA and CDR2 is SQIVND (reference sequence). The CDR3 has 15 residues. The V gene lost 3 bases and the J gene lost 0 bases, with 6 bases spanning the gap. The CDR3: CASSISVSGANVLTF. The DNA for the CDR3 is TGTGCCAGTAGTATTTCGGTCTCTGGGGCCAACGTCCTGACTTTC.

The rearrangement links TRBV11-2 to TRBJ2-3; 12 bases match TRBD2. The V and J ends lost 1 base and 2 bases, in that order; junction bases with no gene match: 7. The V gene's germline CDR1 is SGHAT and CDR2 FQNNGV. This CDR3 comprises 18 residues. CDR3 coding DNA: TGTGCCAGCAGCTTAGGAGGACTAGCGGGGTCCATCACAGATACGCAGTATTTT. Residues: CASSLGGLAGSITDTQYF.

For the CDR3, the DNA is TGTGCCCCCAATGAGGTGCAGCCCCAGCATTTT. Amino acids: CAPNEVQPQHF. The rearrangement joins TRBV5-4 to TRBJ1-5; D is uncertain. Germline CDR1 SGHNT, CDR2 YYREEE (reference sequence). This CDR3 spans 11 amino acids. Deletions cut 10 bases from V and 7 bases from J, with 12 bases between.

The genes are TRBV6-4 and TRBJ2-1, with 12 bases that match TRBD2. The CDR3 is 16 amino acids. Per germline, CDR1 MRHNA and CDR2 SNTAGT. V was pared by 5 bases and J by 8 bases, with 10 bases of the junction left unmatched. CDR3 nucleotides: TGTGCCAGCAGTCACCAGGCTAGCGGGGGGGCCGATGAGCAGTTCTTC. Amino acids: CASSHQASGGADEQFF.

V is TRBV28 and J is TRBJ1-2; D call uncertain. V lost 6 bases to trimming and J lost 2 bases, with 10 bases between them. The germline V gene has CDR1 MDHEN and CDR2 SYDVKM. This CDR3 comprises 13 residues. The CDR3 spells CASSPDLNYGYTF. The CDR3 DNA sequence: TGTGCCAGCAGCCCTGACTTGAACTATGGCTACACCTTC.

V is TRBV10-3 and J is TRBJ2-1; no firm D call. V was pared by 9 bases and J by 0 bases, with 9 bases between. The CDR3 contains 13 residues. Germline assignment: CDR1 ENHRY and CDR2 SYGVKD. CDR3 region: CAISPSSYNEQFF. The DNA for the CDR3 is TGTGCCATTTCCCCGAGCTCCTACAATGAGCAGTTCTTC.

Only a few counts were recorded for this clone. The chain joins TRBV7-8 to TRBJ1-1; no clear D. Per the germline V gene, CDR1 is SGHVS and CDR2 is FQNEAQ. V lost 4 bases and J 4 bases, leaving 10 bases between the germline ends. This CDR3 comprises 13 residues. CDR3 residues: CASSSQGITEAFF. DNA of the CDR3: TGTGCCAGCAGCTCCCAAGGGATCACTGAAGCTTTCTTT.

The chain is built from TRBV5-1 and TRBJ1-1; weak D call: TRBD1 (5 bases). Germline V CDR1 and CDR2: SGHRS, YFSETQ. The ends were cut back, 2 bases at V and 1 base at J, with 18 bases in the middle. The CDR3 extends over 17 amino acids. DNA of the CDR3: TGCGCCAGCAGCTTATTTTCCAGTGGGGCATCGAACACTGAAGCTTTCTTT. Translating it yields CASSLFSSGASNTEAFF.

The chain employs TRBV19 and TRBJ1-5, with TRBD1 identical over 7 bases. The length of the CDR3 is 13 residues. Germline V lookup: CDR1 LNHDA, CDR2 SQIVND (reference sequence). Unmatched junction bases numbered 2, after V lost 5 bases and J lost 4 bases. CDR3 nucleotide sequence: TGTGCCAGTAGTTACAGGGGAAATCAGCCCCAGCATTTT. Encoded protein: CASSYRGNQPQHF.

The rearrangement joins TRBV4-1 to TRBJ1-2; D not resolved. V was cut by 0 bases and J by 3 bases, with 8 bases left in between. Per the germline V gene, CDR1 is MGHRA and CDR2 is YSYEKL. The CDR3 runs 14 residues. The CDR3: CASSQDKGDYGYTF. CDR3 sequence (DNA): TGCGCCAGCAGCCAAGATAAGGGTGACTATGGCTACACCTTC.

The CDR3 region is CASSPRWEGDTQYF. The CDR3 DNA is TGTGCCAGCTCACCACGGTGGGAAGGTGATACGCAGTATTTT. J is TRBJ2-3 and V is TRBV18, with D unresolved. Per the germline V gene, CDR1 is KGHSH and CDR2 is LQKENI. The germline V and J ends were trimmed by 1 base and 6 bases, with 11 bases remaining between them. CDR3 size: 14 residues. Filled out from reference TRBV18 and TRBJ2-3, the complete variable domain reads NAGVMQNPRHLVRRRGQEARLRCSPMKGHSHVYWYRQLPEEGLKFMVYLQKENIIDESGMPKERFSAEFPKEGPSILRIQQVVRGDSAAYFCASSPRWEGDTQYFGPGTRLTVL.

This chain uses TRBV6-1 with TRBJ2-3; 7 bases line up with TRBD2. With 10 bases clipped from V and 1 base from J, the junction kept 11 bases outside the gene matches. CDR1 MNHNS and CDR2 SASEGT come from the germline V gene. The CDR3 spans 15 residues. The CDR3, as DNA: TGTGCCACCTTAAAGGAGGCGGGGGGCACAGATACGCAGTATTTT. Amino acids: CATLKEAGGTDTQYF.

This clone showed up just once. The chain has TRBV23-1 and TRBJ1-5; D not resolved. TRBV23-1 falls under the ORF class, with uncertain function. The CDR3 contains 16 residues. Trimming removed 4 bases from V and 4 bases from J, with 17 bases in between. The CDR3 loop is CASSPNLGLWNQPQHF. CDR3 DNA sequence: TGCGCCAGCAGTCCCAATCTTGGGCTATGGAATCAGCCCCAGCATTTT.

V gene TRBV4-1 combines with J gene TRBJ2-1; 9 positions agree with TRBD2. V lost 1 base to trimming and J lost 6 bases; unmatched junction nucleotides: 19. This CDR3 contains 20 residues. Germline CDR1 reads MGHRA; CDR2 reads YSYEKL. The CDR3 here is CASSQAGLAGSRGGGNEQFF. The CDR3 region has the DNA TGCGCCAGCAGCCAAGCGGGGCTAGCGGGGTCTAGAGGTGGCGGCAATGAGCAGTTCTTC.

V usage is TRBV6-1 and J usage is TRBJ2-2, with D possibly being TRBD1 (6 bases). V lost 3 bases and J lost 3, with 17 bases in between. In germline, CDR1 is MNHNS, CDR2 SASEGT. This CDR3 is built from 17 residues. The CDR3 protein is CASSEWAGESYTGELFF. The CDR3, as DNA: TGTGCCAGCAGTGAGTGGGCAGGGGAGTCGTACACCGGGGAGCTGTTTTTT.

The chain joins TRBV11-2 to TRBJ2-3; D unresolved. Germline V CDR1 and CDR2: SGHAT, FQNNGV. Trimming shortened V by 6 bases and J by 1 base, and 2 bases separated the two germline ends. The CDR3 loop spans 11 amino acids. In DNA form, the CDR3 reads TGTGCCAGCAGGGGCACAGATACGCAGTATTTT. It encodes CASRGTDTQYF.

J is TRBJ2-1 and V is TRBV4-1; D is possibly TRBD1 or TRBD2 (6 bases each). Trimming left V 4 bases short and J 10 bases short, with 14 bases between. Germline CDR1 MGHRA, CDR2 YSYEKL. The CDR3 totals 13 residues. The CDR3 sequence is CASSRTGAEEQFF. CDR3 DNA sequence: TGCGCCAGCAGCCGAACGGGGGCGGAAGAGCAGTTCTTC.